This T cell receptor (beta chain) was captured in a study of T cell responses to AZD1222 COVID-19 vaccine. Looking at the study overall: Second-dose groups at about 4 or about 12 weeks were pooled. Study-level results: Only five to seven individuals given AZD1222 were seropositive at baseline. Donors skewed white British and female; clonal diversity was possibly underestimated. Regions left unmutated in variants are reportedly the target of nearly half of spike-specific TCRs.

A single count supports this clone. What it binds is unknown. Only in-frame clones appear in the TCRdb table, and some are missing; sequencing was by immunoSEQ multiplex PCR. The sample lists 90,000 to 120,000 clones; 90% to 95% were seen once. There are 16 residues in the CDR3. The V gene's germline CDR1 is LGHDT and CDR2 YNNKEL (reference sequence). V gave up 4 bases and J gave up 2 bases, with 15 bases separating them. The V and J genes are TRBV3-1 (or the pseudogene TRBV3-2) and TRBJ2-4; D could derive from TRBD1 or TRBD2 (5 bases each). Sequencing used peripheral blood, obtained on day 0 of AZD1222 vaccination. The clonotype comes from an adult in good health. CDR3 in amino acids: CASSLGTIQPKNIQYF. In DNA form, the CDR3 reads TGTGCCAGCAGCCTCGGGACCATCCAGCCCAAAAACATTCAGTACTTC.